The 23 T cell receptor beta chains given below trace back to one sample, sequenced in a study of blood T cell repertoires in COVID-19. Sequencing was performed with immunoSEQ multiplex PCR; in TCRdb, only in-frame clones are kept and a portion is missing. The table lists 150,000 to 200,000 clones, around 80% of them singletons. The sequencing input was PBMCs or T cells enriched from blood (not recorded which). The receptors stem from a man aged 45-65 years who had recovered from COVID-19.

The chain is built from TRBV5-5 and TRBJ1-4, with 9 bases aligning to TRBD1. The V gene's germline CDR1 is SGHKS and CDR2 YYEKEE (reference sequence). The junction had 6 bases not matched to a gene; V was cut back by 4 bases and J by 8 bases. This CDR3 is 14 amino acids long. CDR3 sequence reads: CASSRGQGFEKLFF. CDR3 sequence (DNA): TGTGCCAGCAGCCGGGGACAGGGTTTCGAAAAACTGTTTTTT. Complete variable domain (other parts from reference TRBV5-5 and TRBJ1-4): DAGVTQSPTHLIKTRGQQVTLRCSPISGHKSVSWYQQVLGQGPQFIFQYYEKEERGRGNFPDRFSARQFPNYSSELNVNALLLGDSALYLCASSRGQGFEKLFFGSGTQLSVL.

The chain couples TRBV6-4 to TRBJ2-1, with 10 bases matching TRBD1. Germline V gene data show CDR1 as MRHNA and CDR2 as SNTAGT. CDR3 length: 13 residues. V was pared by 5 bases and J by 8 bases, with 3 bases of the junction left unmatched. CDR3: CASSRDRGDEQFF. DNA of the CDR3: TGTGCCAGCAGTCGGGACAGGGGTGATGAGCAGTTCTTC.

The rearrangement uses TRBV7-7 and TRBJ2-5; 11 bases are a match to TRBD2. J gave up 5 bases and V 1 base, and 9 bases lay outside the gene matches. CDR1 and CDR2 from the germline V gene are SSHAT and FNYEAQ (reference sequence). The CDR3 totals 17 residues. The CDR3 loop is CASSLGRLAGLRETQYF. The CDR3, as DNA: TGTGCCAGCAGCTTAGGGAGACTAGCGGGGCTTCGGGAGACCCAGTACTTC.

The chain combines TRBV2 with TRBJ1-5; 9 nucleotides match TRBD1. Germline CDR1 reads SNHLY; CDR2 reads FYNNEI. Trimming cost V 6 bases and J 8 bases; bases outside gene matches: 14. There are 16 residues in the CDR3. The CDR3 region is CASSLRTGAVSEPQHF. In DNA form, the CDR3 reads TGTGCCAGCAGCCTTCGGACAGGGGCGGTTAGTGAGCCCCAGCATTTT.

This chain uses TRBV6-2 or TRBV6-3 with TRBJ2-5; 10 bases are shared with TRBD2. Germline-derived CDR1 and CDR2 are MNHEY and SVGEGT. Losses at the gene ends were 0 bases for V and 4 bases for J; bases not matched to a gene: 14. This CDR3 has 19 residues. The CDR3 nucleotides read TGTGCCAGCAGTTACTCGAAGGGTCGTCTAGCGGGGGCGGGAGAGACCCAGTACTTC. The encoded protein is CASSYSKGRLAGAGETQYF.

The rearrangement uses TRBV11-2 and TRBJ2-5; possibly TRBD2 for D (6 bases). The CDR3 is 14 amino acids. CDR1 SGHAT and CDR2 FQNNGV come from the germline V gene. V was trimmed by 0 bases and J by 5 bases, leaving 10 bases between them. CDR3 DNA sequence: TGTGCCAGCAGCTTAGATTGGCTAGCGGAGACCCAGTACTTC. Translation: CASSLDWLAETQYF.

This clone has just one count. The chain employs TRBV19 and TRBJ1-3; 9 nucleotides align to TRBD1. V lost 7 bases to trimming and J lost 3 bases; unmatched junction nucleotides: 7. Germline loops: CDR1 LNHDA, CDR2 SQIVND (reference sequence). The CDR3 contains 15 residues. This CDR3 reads CASTETGGSGNTIYF. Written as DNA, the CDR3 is TGTGCCAGTACCGAAACAGGGGGCAGTGGAAACACCATATATTTT. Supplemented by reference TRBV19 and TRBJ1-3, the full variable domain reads DGGITQSPKYLFRKEGQNVTLSCEQNLNHDAMYWYRQDPGQGLRLIYYSQIVNDFQKGDIAEGYSVSREKKESFPLTVTSAQKNPTAFYLCASTETGGSGNTIYFGEGSWLTVV.

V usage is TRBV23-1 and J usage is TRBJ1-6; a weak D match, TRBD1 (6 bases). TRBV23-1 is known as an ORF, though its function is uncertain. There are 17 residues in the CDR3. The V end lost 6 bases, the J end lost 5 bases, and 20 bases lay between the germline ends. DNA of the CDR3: TGCGCCAGCAGAGACAAGAAAGGGGGACCCGATAATTCACCCCTCCACTTT. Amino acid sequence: CASRDKKGGPDNSPLHF.

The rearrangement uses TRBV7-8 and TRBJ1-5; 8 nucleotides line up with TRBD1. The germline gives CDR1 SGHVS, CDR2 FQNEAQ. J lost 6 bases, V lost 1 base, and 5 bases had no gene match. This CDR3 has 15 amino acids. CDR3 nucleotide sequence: TGTGCCAGCAGCTTAGAAAGACAGGGGAGTCAGCCCCAGCATTTT. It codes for CASSLERQGSQPQHF.

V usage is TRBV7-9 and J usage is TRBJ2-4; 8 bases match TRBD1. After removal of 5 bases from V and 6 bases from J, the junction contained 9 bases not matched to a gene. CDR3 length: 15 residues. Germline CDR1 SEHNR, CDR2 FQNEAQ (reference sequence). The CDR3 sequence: CASSPPGQGLNIQYF. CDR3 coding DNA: TGTGCCAGCAGCCCTCCAGGACAGGGACTAAACATTCAGTACTTC.

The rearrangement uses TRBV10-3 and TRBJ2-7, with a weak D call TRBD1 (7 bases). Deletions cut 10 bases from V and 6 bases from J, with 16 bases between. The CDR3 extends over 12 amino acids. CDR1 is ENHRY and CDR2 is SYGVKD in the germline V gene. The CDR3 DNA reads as TGTGCCACCCTAGGGGGCGGGATCGAGCAGTACTTC. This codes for CATLGGGIEQYF.

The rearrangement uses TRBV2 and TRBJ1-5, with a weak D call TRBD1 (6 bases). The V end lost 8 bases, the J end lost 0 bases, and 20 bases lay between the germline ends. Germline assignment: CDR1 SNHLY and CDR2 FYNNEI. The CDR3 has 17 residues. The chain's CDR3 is CASFVLGQSDSNQPQHF. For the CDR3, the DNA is TGTGCCAGCTTCGTACTTGGACAGTCAGATAGCAATCAGCCCCAGCATTTT. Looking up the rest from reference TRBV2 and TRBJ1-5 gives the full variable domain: EPEVTQTPSHQVTQMGQEVILRCVPISNHLYFYWYRQILGQKVEFLVSFYNNEISEKSEIFDDQFSVERPDGSNFTLKIRSTKLEDSAMYFCASFVLGQSDSNQPQHFGDGTRLSIL.

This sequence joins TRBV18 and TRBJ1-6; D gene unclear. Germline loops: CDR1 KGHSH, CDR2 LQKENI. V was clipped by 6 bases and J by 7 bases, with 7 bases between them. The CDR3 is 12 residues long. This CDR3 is CASSLQNSPLHF. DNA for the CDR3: TGTGCCAGCTCGCTCCAGAATTCACCCCTCCACTTT. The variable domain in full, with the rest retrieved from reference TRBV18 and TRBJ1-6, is NAGVMQNPRHLVRRRGQEARLRCSPMKGHSHVYWYRQLPEEGLKFMVYLQKENIIDESGMPKERFSAEFPKEGPSILRIQQVVRGDSAAYFCASSLQNSPLHFGNGTRLTVT.

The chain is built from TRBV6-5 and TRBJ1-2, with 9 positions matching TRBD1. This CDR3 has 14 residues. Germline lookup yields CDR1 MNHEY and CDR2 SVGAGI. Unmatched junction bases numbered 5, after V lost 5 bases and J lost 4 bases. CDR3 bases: TGTGCCAGCAGTCCGGGACAGGGAGGCTATGGCTACACCTTC. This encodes CASSPGQGGYGYTF.

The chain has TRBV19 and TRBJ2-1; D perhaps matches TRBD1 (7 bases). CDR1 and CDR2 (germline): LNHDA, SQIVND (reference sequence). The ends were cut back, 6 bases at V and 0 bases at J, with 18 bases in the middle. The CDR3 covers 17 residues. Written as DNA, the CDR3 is TGTGCCAGTAGCCGCAGGTTGCGGGACAGCTCCTACAATGAGCAGTTCTTC. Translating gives CASSRRLRDSSYNEQFF.

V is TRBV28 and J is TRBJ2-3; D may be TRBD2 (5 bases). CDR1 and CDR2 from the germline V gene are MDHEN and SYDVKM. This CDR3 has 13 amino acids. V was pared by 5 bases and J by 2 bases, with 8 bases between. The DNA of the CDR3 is TGTGCCAGCAGTCAGCGGAACACAGATACGCAGTATTTT. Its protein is CASSQRNTDTQYF.

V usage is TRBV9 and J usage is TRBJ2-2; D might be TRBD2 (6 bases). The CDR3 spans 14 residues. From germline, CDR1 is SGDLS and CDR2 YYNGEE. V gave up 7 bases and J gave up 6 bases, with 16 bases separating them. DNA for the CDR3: TGTGCCAGCCGACGCGAGCGGGCCCCCGGGGAGCTGTTTTTT. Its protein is CASRRERAPGELFF.

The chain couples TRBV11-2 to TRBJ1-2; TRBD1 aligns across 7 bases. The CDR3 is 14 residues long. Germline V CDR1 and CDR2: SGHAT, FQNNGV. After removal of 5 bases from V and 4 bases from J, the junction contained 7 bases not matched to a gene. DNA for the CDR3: TGTGCCAGCAGCGACCGGACAGGCGGCTATGGCTACACCTTC. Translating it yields CASSDRTGGYGYTF.

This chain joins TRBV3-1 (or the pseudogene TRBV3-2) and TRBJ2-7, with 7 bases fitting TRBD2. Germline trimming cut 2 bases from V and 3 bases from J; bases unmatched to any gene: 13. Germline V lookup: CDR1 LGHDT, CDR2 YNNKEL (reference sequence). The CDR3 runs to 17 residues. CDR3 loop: CASSQSPGEGSSYEQYF. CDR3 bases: TGTGCCAGCAGCCAATCGCCGGGGGAGGGGTCGAGCTACGAGCAGTACTTC.

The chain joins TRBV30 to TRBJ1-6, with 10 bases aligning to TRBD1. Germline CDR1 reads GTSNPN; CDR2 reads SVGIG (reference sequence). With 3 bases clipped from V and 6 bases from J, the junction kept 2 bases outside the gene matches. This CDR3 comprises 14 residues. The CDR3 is CAWSGDRGNSPLHF. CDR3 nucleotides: TGTGCCTGGAGCGGGGACAGGGGTAATTCACCCCTCCACTTT.

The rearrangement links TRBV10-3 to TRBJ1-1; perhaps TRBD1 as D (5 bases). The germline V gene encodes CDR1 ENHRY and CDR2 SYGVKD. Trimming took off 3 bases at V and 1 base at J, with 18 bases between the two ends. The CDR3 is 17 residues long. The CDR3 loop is CAISDPGRGRRNTEAFF. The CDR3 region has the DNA TGTGCCATCAGTGATCCGGGGCGGGGACGCCGGAACACTGAAGCTTTCTTT.

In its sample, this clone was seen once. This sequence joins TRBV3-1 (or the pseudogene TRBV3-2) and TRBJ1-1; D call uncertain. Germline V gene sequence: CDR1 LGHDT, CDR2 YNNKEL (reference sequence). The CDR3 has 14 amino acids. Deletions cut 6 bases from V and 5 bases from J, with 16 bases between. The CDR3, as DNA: TGTGCCAGCAGTCCCCAGCCAGCGGGAACTGAAGCTTTCTTT. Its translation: CASSPQPAGTEAFF.

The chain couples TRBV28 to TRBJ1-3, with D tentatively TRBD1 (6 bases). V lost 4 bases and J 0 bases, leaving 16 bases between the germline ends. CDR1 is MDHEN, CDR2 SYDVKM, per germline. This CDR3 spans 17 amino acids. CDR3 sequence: CASSSAGAYFSGNTIYF. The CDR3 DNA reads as TGTGCCAGCAGTTCCGCGGGGGCTTACTTCTCTGGAAACACCATATATTTT.